This paragraph covers one TCR beta chain sequence. The investigators made TCR beta cDNA from about 510 ng total RNA, using a constant-region primer. ARM-PCR was slightly modified, and three nested multiplex PCR rounds with it gave rise to the TCR beta libraries. The first two PCR rounds, approximately 11 cycles each, used TRBV1-TRBV30 forward primers and a C-beta reverse primer. MiXCR was run by TCRdb on the multiplex PCR reads, yielding one entry per CDR3 protein. In the table there are approximately 64,000 distinct CDR3 sequences, 71% of which are singletons. The CDR3 is 12 amino acids. Germline V gene lookup returns CDR1 SQVTM and CDR2 ANQGSEA. The V end was cut by 4 bases, the J end by 11 bases, with 17 bases between. Bulk tissue was left unsorted, and RNA and DNA were co-extracted from roughly 20-30 mg of it. The sample comes from a study of tumor-infiltrating lymphocytes in primary liver carcinoma.

The chain uses TRBV29-1 and TRBJ2-5, with TRBD1 as a possible D gene (7 bases). This TCR came from a man aged 35-49 years with primary liver carcinoma and hepatitis B virus infection. The sample was liver tumor tissue from sampling region 4. Noted subset: tumor region T4, right-lateral pole. The CDR3 DNA reads as TGCAGCGTTGGGGGCGGGACAGAGATTCAGTACTTC. Encoded protein: CSVGGGTEIQYF.